A selection of T cell receptor beta chains follows, all from one sample in a study of blood T cell repertoires in COVID-19. Method: immunoSEQ multiplex PCR; TCRdb's copy keeps in-frame clones and lacks some. Of 140,000 to 150,000 clones in the sample, about 89% were seen once. The sequencing input was peripheral blood. These TCRs come from a man aged 50-59 years who had recovered from COVID-19. Each CDR3 is given with its conserved first and last residue. Each record gives: D gene, V gene, J gene, clone size, CDR3 protein, CDR3 DNA. D genes are given only for firm matches. For some rows the clone size is stated as once, few or many, or as a class when expanded; others skip it.

>.|TRBV30|TRBJ1-6|few
CAWSTGFDSPLHF
TGTGCCTGGAGTACAGGGTTCGATTCACCCCTCCACTTT
>.|TRBV12-3/TRBV12-4|TRBJ1-1|.
CASNPSGAEAFF
TGTGCCAGCAACCCTTCGGGGGCTGAAGCTTTCTTT
>.|TRBV18|TRBJ2-2|.
CASSPRSPTNTGELFF
TGTGCCAGCTCACCACGGTCCCCTACGAACACCGGGGAGCTGTTTTTT
>TRBD2|TRBV5-1|TRBJ2-5|.
CASSPGLATQETQYF
TGCGCCAGCAGCCCGGGACTAGCGACCCAAGAGACCCAGTACTTC
>.|TRBV6-2/TRBV6-3|TRBJ2-1|.
CASSLLPGGSSSSYNEQFF
TGTGCCAGCAGCCTCCTTCCGGGGGGCTCCTCGAGCTCCTACAATGAGCAGTTCTTC
>TRBD1|TRBV6-5|TRBJ1-5|.
CASSPDRGLEQPQHF
TGTGCCAGCAGTCCCGACAGGGGGCTGGAACAGCCCCAGCATTTT
>.|TRBV5-1|TRBJ1-6|.
CASSLAGSGGWTPLHF
TGCGCCAGCAGCTTGGCAGGGTCGGGCGGATGGACACCCCTCCACTTT
>TRBD2|TRBV7-2|TRBJ2-5|.
CASSTPGTRETQYF
TGTGCCAGCAGCACCCCCGGGACTAGGGAGACCCAGTACTTC
>.|TRBV5-6|TRBJ1-1|.
CASSFSDTEAFF
TGTGCCAGCAGCTTCAGCGACACTGAAGCTTTCTTT
>.|TRBV15|TRBJ2-2|once
CATRGQRERAGELFF
TGTGCCACCCGCGGGCAGAGGGAAAGGGCCGGGGAGCTGTTTTTT
>TRBD2|TRBV5-4|TRBJ2-7|.
CASSTRTSGYYEQYF
TGTGCCAGCAGCACCCGGACTAGCGGTTACTACGAGCAGTACTTC
>.|TRBV6-5|TRBJ2-7|.
CASGYSSNEQYF
TGTGCCAGCGGTTACAGTAGCAACGAGCAGTACTTC
>TRBD1|TRBV6-5|TRBJ1-4|.
CASSYLGQANEKLFF
TGTGCCAGCAGTTACTTGGGACAGGCTAATGAAAAACTGTTTTTT
>.|TRBV7-2|TRBJ1-4|.
CASSLQQGTNEKLFF
TGTGCCAGCAGCTTACAGCAGGGGACTAATGAAAAACTGTTTTTT
>.|TRBV30|TRBJ1-2|once
CAWSVHGAAVGYTF
TGTGCCTGGAGTGTACATGGGGCCGCGGTTGGCTACACCTTC
>.|TRBV11-2|TRBJ2-3|.
CASSRLGAITDTQYF
TGTGCCAGCAGCCGCCTTGGGGCGATCACAGATACGCAGTATTTT
>TRBD1|TRBV5-4|TRBJ2-5|.
CASSRDRGMSETQYF
TGTGCCAGCAGCCGGGACAGGGGGATGAGTGAGACCCAGTACTTC
>.|TRBV6-6|TRBJ1-2|.
CASSTTPPRESGYTF
TGTGCCAGCAGCACTACACCCCCCAGGGAATCGGGCTACACCTTC
>.|TRBV7-3|TRBJ2-2|once
CASSTHRAGELFF
TGTGCCAGCAGCACCCACAGGGCCGGGGAGCTGTTTTTT
>.|TRBV7-9|TRBJ1-4|.
CASSLVTGTTNEKLFF
TGTGCCAGCAGCTTAGTCACAGGGACAACTAATGAAAAACTGTTTTTT
>.|TRBV25-1|TRBJ1-6|.
CASSRGSYNSPLHF
TGTGCCAGCAGCAGGGGCTCCTATAATTCACCCCTCCACTTT
>.|TRBV5-4|TRBJ2-7|.
CASSLGLERGEQYF
TGTGCCAGCAGCTTGGGACTAGAAAGAGGCGAGCAGTACTTC
>.|TRBV4-3|TRBJ1-1|few
CASSQEDRMNTEAFF
TGCGCCAGCAGCCAAGAAGACAGGATGAACACTGAAGCTTTCTTT
>.|TRBV3-1/TRBV3-2|TRBJ2-7|many
CASSQALDSSYEQYF
TGTGCCAGCAGCCAAGCACTAGATAGCTCCTACGAGCAGTACTTC
>.|TRBV5-6|TRBJ1-6|.
CASSLLEDSPLHF
TGTGCCAGCAGCTTGTTGGAGGACTCACCCCTCCACTTT
>.|TRBV5-6|TRBJ1-6|.
CASSIGQYNSPLHF
TGTGCCAGCAGCATAGGACAGTATAATTCACCCCTCCACTTT
>.|TRBV3-1/TRBV3-2|TRBJ2-5|.
CASSQDSRIGETQYF
TGTGCCAGCAGCCAAGATTCGAGGATCGGAGAGACCCAGTACTTC
>.|TRBV5-1|TRBJ2-3|.
CASSLGAASSTDTQYF
TGCGCCAGCAGCTTGGGGGCTGCGTCTAGCACAGATACGCAGTATTTT
>.|TRBV3-1/TRBV3-2|TRBJ1-1|.
CASSQIGAGTEAFF
TGTGCCAGCAGCCAGATAGGGGCCGGCACTGAAGCTTTCTTT
>.|TRBV27|TRBJ1-4|.
CASSFGRGATNEKLFF
TGTGCCAGCAGTTTCGGCAGGGGCGCAACTAATGAAAAACTGTTTTTT
>.|TRBV7-2|TRBJ2-3|.
CATYAGAHYTDTQYF
TGTGCCACCTACGCAGGGGCACACTACACAGATACGCAGTATTTT
>TRBD2|TRBV27|TRBJ2-3|.
CASGTGLAVRGGTDTQYF
TGTGCCAGCGGCACCGGCCTAGCGGTTAGGGGTGGCACAGATACGCAGTATTTT
>.|TRBV5-4|TRBJ2-7|.
CASSLEQGGTEEQYF
TGTGCCAGCAGCTTGGAACAGGGAGGGACGGAAGAGCAGTACTTC
>.|TRBV7-2|TRBJ2-3|.
CASSPASTSTDTQYF
TGTGCCAGCAGCCCAGCCTCGACTAGCACAGATACGCAGTATTTT
>.|TRBV9|TRBJ1-6|.
CASSVEPRGSYNSPLHF
TGTGCCAGCAGCGTAGAACCCAGGGGCTCCTATAATTCACCCCTCCACTTT
>.|TRBV7-8|TRBJ1-5|few
CASTHGGGNNQPQHF
TGTGCCAGCACCCACGGGGGGGGAAACAATCAGCCCCAGCATTTT
>.|TRBV6-1|TRBJ1-2|.
CASSDRGQALNYGYTF
TGTGCCAGCAGTGATAGAGGGCAGGCCCTTAACTATGGCTACACCTTC
>TRBD1|TRBV19|TRBJ1-1|.
CASSAQQGLTEAFF
TGTGCCAGTAGTGCCCAACAGGGGCTCACTGAAGCTTTCTTT
>.|TRBV18|TRBJ2-7|.
CASSPLRDIRAHEQYF
TGTGCCAGCTCACCACTCCGGGACATCCGGGCCCACGAGCAGTACTTC